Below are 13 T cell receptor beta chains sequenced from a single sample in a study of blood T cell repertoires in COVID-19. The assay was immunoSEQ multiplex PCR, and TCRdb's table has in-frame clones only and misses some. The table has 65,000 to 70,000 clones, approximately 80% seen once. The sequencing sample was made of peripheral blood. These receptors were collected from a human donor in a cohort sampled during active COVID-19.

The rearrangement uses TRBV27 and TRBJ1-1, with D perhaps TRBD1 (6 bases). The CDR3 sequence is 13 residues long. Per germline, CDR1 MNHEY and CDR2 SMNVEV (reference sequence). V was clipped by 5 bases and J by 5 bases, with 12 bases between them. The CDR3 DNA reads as TGTGCCAGCAGTCTCCAAAGGGGGACTGAAGCTTTCTTT. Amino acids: CASSLQRGTEAFF.

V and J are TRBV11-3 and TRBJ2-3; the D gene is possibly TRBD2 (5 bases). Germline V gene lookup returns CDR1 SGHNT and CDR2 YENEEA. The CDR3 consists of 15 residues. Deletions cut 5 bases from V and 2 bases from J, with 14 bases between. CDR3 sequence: CASSRNGLNTDTQYF. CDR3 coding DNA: TGTGCCAGCAGCCGCAACGGACTCAACACAGATACGCAGTATTTT.

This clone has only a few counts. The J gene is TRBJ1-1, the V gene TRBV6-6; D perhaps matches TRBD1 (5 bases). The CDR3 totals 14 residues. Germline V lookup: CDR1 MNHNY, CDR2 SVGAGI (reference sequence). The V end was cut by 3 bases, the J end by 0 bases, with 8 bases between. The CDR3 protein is CASSYSGVNTEAFF. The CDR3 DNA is TGTGCCAGCAGTTATTCGGGGGTGAACACTGAAGCTTTCTTT.

CDR3 region: CASSQDPLAYNEQFF. The CDR3 DNA sequence: TGCGCCAGCAGCCAAGATCCACTAGCTTACAATGAGCAGTTCTTC. This chain joins TRBV4-3 and TRBJ2-1; D possibly corresponds to TRBD2 (6 bases). The CDR3 contains 15 residues. V lost 0 bases and J lost 4, with 10 bases in between. In germline, CDR1 is LGHNA, CDR2 YSLEER.

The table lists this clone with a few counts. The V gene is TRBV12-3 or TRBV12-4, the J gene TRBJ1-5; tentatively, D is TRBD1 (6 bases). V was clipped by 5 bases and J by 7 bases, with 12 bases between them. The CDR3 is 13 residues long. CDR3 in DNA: TGTGCCAGCAGTCAGGACCAGGGGCAGCCCCAGCATTTT. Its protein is CASSQDQGQPQHF.

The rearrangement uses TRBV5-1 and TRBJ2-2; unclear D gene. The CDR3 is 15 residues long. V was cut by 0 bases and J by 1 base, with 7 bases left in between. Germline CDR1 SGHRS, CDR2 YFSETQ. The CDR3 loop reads CASSLGHGNTGELFF. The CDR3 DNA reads TGCGCCAGCAGCTTGGGACACGGGAACACCGGGGAGCTGTTTTTT.

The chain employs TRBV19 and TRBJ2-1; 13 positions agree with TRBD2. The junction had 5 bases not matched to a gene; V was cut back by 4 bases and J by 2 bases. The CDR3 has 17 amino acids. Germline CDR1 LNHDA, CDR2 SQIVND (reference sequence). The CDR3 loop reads CASSTGTSGAPYNEQFF. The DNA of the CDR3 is TGTGCCAGTAGTACCGGGACTAGCGGGGCGCCCTACAATGAGCAGTTCTTC.

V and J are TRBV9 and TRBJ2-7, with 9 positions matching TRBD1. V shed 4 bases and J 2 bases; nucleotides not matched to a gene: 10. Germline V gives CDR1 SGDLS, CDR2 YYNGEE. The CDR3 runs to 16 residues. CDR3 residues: CASSKKDRGLTYEQYF. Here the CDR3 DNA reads TGTGCCAGCAGCAAGAAGGACAGGGGCCTGACCTACGAGCAGTACTTC.

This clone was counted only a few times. The CDR3 bases are TGCAGCGCCAGGGACACCGGCTCCTACGAGCAGTACTTC. Translated, it gives CSARDTGSYEQYF. The J gene is TRBJ2-7, the V gene TRBV29-1, with TRBD1 as a possible D gene (6 bases). V dropped 7 bases and J dropped 0 bases, with 13 bases sitting between them. This CDR3 spans 13 amino acids. From germline, CDR1 is SQVTM and CDR2 ANQGSEA.

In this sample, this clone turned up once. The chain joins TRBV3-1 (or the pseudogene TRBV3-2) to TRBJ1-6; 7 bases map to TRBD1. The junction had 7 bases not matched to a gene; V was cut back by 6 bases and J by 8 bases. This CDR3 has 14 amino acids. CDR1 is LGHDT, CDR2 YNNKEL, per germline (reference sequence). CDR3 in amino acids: CASSHRDRDSPLHF. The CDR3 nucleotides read TGTGCCAGCAGTCACCGGGACAGAGATTCACCCCTCCACTTT.

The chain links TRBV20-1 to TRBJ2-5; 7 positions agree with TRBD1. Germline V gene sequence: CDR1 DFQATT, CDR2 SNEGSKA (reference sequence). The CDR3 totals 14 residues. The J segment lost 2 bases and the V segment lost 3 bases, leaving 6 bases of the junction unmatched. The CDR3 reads CSASLPGGQETQYF. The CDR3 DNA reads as TGCAGTGCTAGTTTACCAGGGGGACAAGAGACCCAGTACTTC.

The DNA of the CDR3 is TGTGCCAGCATCCCAGCGGGGGCCCTGAGCTCCTACAATGAGCAGTTCTTC. It translates to CASIPAGALSSYNEQFF. V usage is TRBV28 and J usage is TRBJ2-1, with 8 bases that match TRBD2. This CDR3 is 17 amino acids long. J gave up 0 bases and V 7 bases, and 11 bases lay outside the gene matches. CDR1 and CDR2 from the germline V gene are MDHEN and SYDVKM.

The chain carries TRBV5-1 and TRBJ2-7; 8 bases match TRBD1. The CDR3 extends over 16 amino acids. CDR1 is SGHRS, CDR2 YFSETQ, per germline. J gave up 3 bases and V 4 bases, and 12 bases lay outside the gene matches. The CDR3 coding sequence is TGCGCCAGCAGCCCTACAGGGGGTAGCGGAGGCTACGAGCAGTACTTC. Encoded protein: CASSPTGGSGGYEQYF.